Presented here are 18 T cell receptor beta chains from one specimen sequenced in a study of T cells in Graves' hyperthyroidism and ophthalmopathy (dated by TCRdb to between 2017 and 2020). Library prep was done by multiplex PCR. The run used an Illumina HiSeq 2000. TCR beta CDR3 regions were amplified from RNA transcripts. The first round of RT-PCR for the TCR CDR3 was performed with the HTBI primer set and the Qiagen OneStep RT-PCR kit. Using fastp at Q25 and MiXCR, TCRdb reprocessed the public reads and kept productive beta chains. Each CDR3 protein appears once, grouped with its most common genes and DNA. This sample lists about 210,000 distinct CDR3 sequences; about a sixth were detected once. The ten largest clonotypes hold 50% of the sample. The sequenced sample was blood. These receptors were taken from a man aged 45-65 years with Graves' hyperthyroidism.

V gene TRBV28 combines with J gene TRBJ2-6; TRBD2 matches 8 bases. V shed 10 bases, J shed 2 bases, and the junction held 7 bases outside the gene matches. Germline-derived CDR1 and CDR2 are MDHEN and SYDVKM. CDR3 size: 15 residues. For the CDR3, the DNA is TGTGCCACCGGACTAGCTGTTCCTGGGGCCAACGTCCTGACTTTC. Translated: CATGLAVPGANVLTF.

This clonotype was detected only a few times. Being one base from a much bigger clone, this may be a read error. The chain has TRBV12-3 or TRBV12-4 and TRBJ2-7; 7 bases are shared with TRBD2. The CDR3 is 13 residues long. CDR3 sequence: CASSKGLTYGQYF. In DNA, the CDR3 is TGTGCCAGTAGCAAGGGACTAACCTACGGGCAGTACTTC.

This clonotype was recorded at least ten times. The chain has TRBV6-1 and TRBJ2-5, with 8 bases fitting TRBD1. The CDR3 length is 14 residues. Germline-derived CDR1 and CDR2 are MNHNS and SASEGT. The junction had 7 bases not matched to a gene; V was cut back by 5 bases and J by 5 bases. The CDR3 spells CASSLDRVDETQYF. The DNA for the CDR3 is TGTGCCAGCAGTTTGGACAGGGTCGACGAGACCCAGTACTTC.

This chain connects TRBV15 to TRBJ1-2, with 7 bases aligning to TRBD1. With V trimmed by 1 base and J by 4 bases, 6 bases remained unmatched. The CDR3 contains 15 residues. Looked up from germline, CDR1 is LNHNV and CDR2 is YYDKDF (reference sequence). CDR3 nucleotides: TGTGCCACCAGCAGAGGACAGGGACATAGCTATGGCTACACCTTC. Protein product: CATSRGQGHSYGYTF.

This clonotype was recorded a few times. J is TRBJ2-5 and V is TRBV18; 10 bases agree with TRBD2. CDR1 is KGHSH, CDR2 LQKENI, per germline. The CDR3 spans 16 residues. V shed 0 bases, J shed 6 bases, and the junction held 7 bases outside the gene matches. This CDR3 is CASSPPASGSVKTQYF. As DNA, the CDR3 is TGTGCCAGCTCACCACCGGCTAGCGGGAGCGTGAAGACCCAGTACTTC.

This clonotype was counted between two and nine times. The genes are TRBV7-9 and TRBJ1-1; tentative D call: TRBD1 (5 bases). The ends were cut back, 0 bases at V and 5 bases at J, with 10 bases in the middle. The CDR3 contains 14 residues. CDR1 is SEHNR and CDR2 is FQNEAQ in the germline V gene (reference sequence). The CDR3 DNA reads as TGTGCCAGCAGCTTAGCCAGGGTGGAAACTGAAGCTTTCTTT. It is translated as CASSLARVETEAFF.

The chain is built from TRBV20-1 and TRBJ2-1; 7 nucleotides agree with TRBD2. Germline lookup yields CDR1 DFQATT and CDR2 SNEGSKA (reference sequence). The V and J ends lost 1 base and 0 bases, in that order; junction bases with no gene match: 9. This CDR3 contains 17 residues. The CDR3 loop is CSARGGQGGSSYNEQFF. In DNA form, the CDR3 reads TGCAGTGCTAGAGGGGGCCAGGGCGGGAGCTCCTACAATGAGCAGTTCTTC.

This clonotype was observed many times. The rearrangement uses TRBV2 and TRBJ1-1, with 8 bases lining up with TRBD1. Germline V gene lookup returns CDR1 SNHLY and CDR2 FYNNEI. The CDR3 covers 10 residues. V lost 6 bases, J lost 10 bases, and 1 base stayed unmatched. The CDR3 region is CASRGQGAFF. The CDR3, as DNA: TGTGCCAGCAGAGGACAGGGAGCTTTCTTT.

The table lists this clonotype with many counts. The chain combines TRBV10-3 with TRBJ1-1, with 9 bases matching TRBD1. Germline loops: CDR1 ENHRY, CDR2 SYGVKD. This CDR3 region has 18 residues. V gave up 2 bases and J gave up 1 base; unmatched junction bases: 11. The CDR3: CAISEPTMDRGWNTEAFF. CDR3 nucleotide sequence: TGTGCCATCAGTGAGCCAACGATGGACAGGGGCTGGAACACTGAAGCTTTCTTT.

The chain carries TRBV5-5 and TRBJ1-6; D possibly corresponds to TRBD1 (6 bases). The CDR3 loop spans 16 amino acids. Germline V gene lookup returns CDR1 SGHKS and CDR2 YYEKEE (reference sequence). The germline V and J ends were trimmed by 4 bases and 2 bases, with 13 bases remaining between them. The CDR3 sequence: CASSKRGGTYNSPLHF. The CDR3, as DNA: TGTGCCAGCAGCAAAAGAGGGGGGACCTATAATTCACCCCTCCACTTT.

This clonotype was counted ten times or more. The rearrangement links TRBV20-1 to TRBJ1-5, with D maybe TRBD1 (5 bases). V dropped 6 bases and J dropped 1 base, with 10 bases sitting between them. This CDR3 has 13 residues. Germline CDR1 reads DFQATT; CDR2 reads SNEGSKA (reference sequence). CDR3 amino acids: CSASRDSNQPQHF. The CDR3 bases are TGCAGTGCAAGCCGGGACAGCAATCAGCCCCAGCATTTT.

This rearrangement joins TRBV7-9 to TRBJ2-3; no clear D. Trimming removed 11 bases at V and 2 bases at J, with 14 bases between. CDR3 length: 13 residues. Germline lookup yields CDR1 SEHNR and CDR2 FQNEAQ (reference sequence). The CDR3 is CAGSTHNTDTQYF. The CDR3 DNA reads TGTGCCGGGTCGACACACAACACAGATACGCAGTATTTT.

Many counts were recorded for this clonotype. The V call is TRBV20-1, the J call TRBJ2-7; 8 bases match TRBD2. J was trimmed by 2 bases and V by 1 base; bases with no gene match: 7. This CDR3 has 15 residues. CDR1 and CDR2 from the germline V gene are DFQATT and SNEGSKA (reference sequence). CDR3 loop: CSARVPGTSTYEQYF. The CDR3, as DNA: TGCAGTGCTAGAGTTCCCGGGACTAGTACCTACGAGCAGTACTTC.

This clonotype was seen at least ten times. CDR3 bases: TGCAGTGCTAGAGCCGGGAGCCGATCCTACGAGCAGTACTTC. It encodes CSARAGSRSYEQYF. The V gene is TRBV20-1, the J gene TRBJ2-7, with D tentatively TRBD2 (6 bases). Germline CDR1 DFQATT, CDR2 SNEGSKA (reference sequence). V was clipped by 1 base and J by 1 base, with 11 bases between them. CDR3 length equals 14 residues.

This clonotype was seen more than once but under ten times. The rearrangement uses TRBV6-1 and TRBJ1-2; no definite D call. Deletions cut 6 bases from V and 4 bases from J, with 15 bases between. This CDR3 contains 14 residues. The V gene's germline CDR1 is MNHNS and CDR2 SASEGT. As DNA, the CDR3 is TGTGCCAGCAGCGCAGACACACGCTCCTATGGCTACACCTTC. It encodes CASSADTRSYGYTF.

CDR3 coding DNA: TGCAGTGCTAGAGACGTACTAGCGCGCAAAAACATTCAGTACTTC. Translated: CSARDVLARKNIQYF. The chain couples TRBV20-1 to TRBJ2-4; 7 nucleotides match TRBD2. Germline assignment: CDR1 DFQATT and CDR2 SNEGSKA (reference sequence). The CDR3 runs to 15 residues. The V and J ends lost 0 bases and 3 bases, in that order; junction bases with no gene match: 5.

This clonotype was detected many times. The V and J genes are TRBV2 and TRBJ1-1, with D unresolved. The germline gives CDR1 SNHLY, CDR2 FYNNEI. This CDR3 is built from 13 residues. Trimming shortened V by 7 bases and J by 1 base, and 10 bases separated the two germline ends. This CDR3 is CASKVEENTEAFF. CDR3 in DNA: TGTGCCAGCAAAGTCGAAGAGAACACTGAAGCTTTCTTT.

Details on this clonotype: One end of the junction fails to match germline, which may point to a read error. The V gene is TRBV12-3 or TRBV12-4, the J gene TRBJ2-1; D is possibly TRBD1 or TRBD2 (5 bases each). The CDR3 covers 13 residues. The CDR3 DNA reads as TGTGGCAGCAGTGGGACCTACAGCGTCGAGCAGTTCTTC. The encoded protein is CGSSGTYSVEQFF.